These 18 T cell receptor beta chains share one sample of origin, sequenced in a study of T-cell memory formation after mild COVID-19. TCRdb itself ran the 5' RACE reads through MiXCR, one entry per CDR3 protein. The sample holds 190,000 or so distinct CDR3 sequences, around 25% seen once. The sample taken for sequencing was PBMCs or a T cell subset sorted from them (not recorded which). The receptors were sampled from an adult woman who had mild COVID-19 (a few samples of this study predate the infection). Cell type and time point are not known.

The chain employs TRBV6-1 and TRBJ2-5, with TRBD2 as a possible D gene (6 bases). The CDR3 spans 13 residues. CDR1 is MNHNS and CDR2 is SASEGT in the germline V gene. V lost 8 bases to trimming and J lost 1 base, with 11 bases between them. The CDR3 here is CASPGRSQETQYF. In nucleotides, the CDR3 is TGTGCCAGCCCCGGGAGAAGCCAAGAGACCCAGTACTTC.

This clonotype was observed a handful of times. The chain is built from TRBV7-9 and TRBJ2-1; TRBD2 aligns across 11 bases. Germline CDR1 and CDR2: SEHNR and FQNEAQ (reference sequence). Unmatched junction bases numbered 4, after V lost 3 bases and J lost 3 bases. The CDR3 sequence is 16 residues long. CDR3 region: CASSFGLAGYYNEQFF. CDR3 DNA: TGTGCCAGCAGCTTCGGACTAGCGGGTTACTACAATGAGCAGTTCTTC.

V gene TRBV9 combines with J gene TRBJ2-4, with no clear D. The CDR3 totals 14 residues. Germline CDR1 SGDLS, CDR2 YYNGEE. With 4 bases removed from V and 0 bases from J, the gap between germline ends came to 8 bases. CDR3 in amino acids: CASSRTLAKNIQYF. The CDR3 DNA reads TGTGCCAGCAGCAGAACTCTAGCCAAAAACATTCAGTACTTC.

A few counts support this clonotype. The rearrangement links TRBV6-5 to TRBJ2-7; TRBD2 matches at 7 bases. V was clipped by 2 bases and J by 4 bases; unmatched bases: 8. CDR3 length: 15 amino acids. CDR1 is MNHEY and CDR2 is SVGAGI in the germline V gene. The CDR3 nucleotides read TGTGCCAGCAGTTACACCCTTGGACTAGTTTACGAGCAGTACTTC. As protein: CASSYTLGLVYEQYF.

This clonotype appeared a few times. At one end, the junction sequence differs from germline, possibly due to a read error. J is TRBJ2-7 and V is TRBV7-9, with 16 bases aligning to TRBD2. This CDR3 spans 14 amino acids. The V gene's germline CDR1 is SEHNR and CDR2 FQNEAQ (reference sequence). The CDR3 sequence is CASSSGTSGRAKSF. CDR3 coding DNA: TGTGCCAGCAGCTCGGGGACTAGCGGGAGGGCCAAATCCTTC.

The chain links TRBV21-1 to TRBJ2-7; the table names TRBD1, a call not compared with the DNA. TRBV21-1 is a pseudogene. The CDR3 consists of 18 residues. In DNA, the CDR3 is TGTGCCAGCAGCAAAGAGCGGACAGGCTGTTTCTGGGCGTACGAGCAGTACTTC. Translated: CASSKERTGCFWAYEQYF.

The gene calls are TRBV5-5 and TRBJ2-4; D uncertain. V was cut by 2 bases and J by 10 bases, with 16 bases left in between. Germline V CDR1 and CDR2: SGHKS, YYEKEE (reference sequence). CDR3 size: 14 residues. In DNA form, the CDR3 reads TGTGCCAGCAGCTTAATCCGGGCCCAAGGGATTCAGTACTTC. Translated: CASSLIRAQGIQYF.

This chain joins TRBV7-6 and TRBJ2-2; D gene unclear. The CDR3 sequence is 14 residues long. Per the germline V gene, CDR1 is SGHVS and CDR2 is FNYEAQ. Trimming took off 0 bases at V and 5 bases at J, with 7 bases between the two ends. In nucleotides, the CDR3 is TGTGCCAGCAGCTTAGCAGGAATTACCGGGGAGCTGTTTTTT. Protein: CASSLAGITGELFF.

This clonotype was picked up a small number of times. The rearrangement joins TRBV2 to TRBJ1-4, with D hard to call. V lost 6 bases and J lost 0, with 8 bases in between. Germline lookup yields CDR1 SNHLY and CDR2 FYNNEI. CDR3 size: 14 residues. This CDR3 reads CASSPRPTNEKLFF. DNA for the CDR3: TGTGCCAGCAGCCCGAGACCAACTAATGAAAAACTGTTTTTT.

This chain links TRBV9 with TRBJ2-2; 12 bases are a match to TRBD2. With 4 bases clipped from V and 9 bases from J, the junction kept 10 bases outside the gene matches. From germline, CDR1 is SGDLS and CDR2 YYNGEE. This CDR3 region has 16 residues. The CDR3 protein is CASSTRLAGEPWELFF. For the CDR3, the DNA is TGTGCCAGCAGCACGAGACTAGCGGGAGAACCTTGGGAGCTGTTTTTT.

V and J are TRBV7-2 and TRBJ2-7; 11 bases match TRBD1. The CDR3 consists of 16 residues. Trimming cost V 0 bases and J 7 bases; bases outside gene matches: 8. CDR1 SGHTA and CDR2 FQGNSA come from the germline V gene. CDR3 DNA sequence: TGTGCCAGCAGCTTAGCGCATGGACAGGGGGCGCGAGAGCAGTACTTC. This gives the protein CASSLAHGQGAREQYF.

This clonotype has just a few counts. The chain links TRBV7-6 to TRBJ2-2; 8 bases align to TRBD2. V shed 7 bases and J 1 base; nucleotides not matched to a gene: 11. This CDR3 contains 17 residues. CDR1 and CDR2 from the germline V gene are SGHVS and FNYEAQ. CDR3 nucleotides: TGTGCCAGCAACCCCCGAGCCAGCGGGGGGAACACCGGGGAGCTGTTTTTT. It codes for CASNPRASGGNTGELFF.

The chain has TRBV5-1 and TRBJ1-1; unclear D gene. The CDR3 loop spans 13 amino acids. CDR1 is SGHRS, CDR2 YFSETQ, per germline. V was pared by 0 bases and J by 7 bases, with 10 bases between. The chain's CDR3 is CASSLDSPGEAFF. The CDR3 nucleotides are TGCGCCAGCAGCTTGGACAGCCCGGGTGAAGCTTTCTTT.

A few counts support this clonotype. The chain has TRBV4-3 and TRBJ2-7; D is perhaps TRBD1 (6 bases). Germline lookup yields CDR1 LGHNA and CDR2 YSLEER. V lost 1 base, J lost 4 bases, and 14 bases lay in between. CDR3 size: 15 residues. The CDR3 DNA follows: TGCGCCAGCAGCCAAGTCATGTTAGGGGGTTACGAGCAGTACTTC. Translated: CASSQVMLGGYEQYF.

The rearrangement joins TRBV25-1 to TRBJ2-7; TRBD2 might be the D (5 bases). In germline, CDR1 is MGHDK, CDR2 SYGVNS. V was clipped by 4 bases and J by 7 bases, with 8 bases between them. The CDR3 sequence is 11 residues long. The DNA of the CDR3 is TGTGCCAGCAGTGCGAGGGTTGAGCAGTACTTC. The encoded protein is CASSARVEQYF.

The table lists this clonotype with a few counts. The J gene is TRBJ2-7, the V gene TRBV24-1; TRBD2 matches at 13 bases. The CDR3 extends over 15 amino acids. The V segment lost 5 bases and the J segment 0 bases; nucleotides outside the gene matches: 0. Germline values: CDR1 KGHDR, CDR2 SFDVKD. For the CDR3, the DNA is TGTGCCACCAGTGGGACTAGCGGGAGCTCCTACGAGCAGTACTTC. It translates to CATSGTSGSSYEQYF.

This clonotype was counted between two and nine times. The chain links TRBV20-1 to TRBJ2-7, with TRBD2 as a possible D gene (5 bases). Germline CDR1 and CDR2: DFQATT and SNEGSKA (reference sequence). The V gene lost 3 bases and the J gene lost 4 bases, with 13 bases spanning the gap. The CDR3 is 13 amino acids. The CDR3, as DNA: TGCAGTGCTAGTACCGGGATTCAATACGAGCAGTACTTC. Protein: CSASTGIQYEQYF.

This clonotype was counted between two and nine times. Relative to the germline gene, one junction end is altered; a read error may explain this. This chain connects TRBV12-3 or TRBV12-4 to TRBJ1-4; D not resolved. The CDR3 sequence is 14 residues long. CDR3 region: CASGFGPLGEKLFF. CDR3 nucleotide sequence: TGTGCCAGCGGTTTTGGCCCTCTCGGTGAAAAACTGTTTTTT.